This TCR beta chain emerged from a study of blood T cell repertoires in COVID-19. The wider study: PBMCs, B-cell-depleted T cells, or T cells provided the cDNA or gDNA that made up the material.

The length of the CDR3 is 17 residues. Germline CDR1 LNHDA, CDR2 SQIVND (reference sequence). Trimming removed 3 bases from V and 0 bases from J, with 17 bases in between. Original processing notes: Amplified reference gene primers provided the basis for estimating nucleated cell counts. Produced via immunoSEQ multiplex PCR; TCRdb's table is partial and in-frame only. From that table come the V and J calls and clone size; the DNA was used to work out D and trimming. In the table there are 140,000 to 150,000 clones, 88% of which are singletons. The gene calls are TRBV19 and TRBJ1-1, with D possibly being TRBD1 (6 bases). Sequenced sample: peripheral blood. This TCR derives from a human donor in a cohort sampled during active COVID-19. The CDR3 protein is CASSISGQVFMNTEAFF. CDR3 in DNA: TGTGCCAGTAGTATCTCGGGACAAGTATTCATGAACACTGAAGCTTTCTTT.